This TCR beta chain was recorded in a study of CD8+ T cells in alopecia areata. Study-level results: Lesional scalp exceeded normal scalp in clonality, especially in alopecia totalis/universalis.

This clone showed up just a few times. Its cognate antigen is unknown. The CDR3 covers 13 residues. Trimming stripped 6 bases from V and 8 bases from J, with 16 bases between. Germline V gives CDR1 MDHEN, CDR2 SYDVKM. RNA was isolated and reverse transcribed to cDNA, the sequencing template. This table comes from immunoSEQ multiplex PCR, and its TCRdb copy is limited to in-frame clones, with some not included. The sample includes about 140,000 clones, around two thirds of them seen just once. Sequencing was performed on CD8+ T cells sorted from blood. The chain uses TRBV28 and TRBJ1-1; D gene ambiguous. The receptor was derived from a human donor in good health. The CDR3 nucleotides read TGTGCCAGCAGCCAAAGCCCTAAAGCGGAAGCTTTCTTT. It encodes CASSQSPKAEAFF.